This T cell receptor (beta chain) emerged from a study of PD-L1 blockade in urothelial cancer. Overall study: Per blood sample, T cells had a median of around 140,000.

The time point is: pretreatment peripheral blood. J lost 0 bases, V lost 6 bases, and 5 bases had no gene match. CDR3 length equals 15 residues. CDR1 is SGHTA, CDR2 FQGTGA, per germline. PCRs each included synthetic TCR analog templates spiked in. Profiled with immunoSEQ multiplex PCR; TCRdb holds only in-frame clones, not every one. The table includes 45,000 or so clones, approximately 91% detected once. The TCR was taken from a donor at least 40 years old with urothelial cancer. The rearrangement links TRBV7-3 to TRBJ2-3, with TRBD1 matching 8 bases. This specimen was PBMCs, taken around atezolizumab (anti-PD-L1) treatment. CDR3 bases: TGTGCCAGCAGGAAGACAGGGGTTAGCACAGATACGCAGTATTTT. Residues: CASRKTGVSTDTQYF.